This note documents a single T cell receptor beta chain sequence. Original processing methods: Reference gene primer amplification gave estimated nucleated cell counts. Sequenced by immunoSEQ multiplex PCR; TCRdb stores in-frame clones only, minus some. The V and J calls and clone size come from that table; D and trimming were worked out from the DNA. This table holds about 160,000 clones, 86% found once. The germline gives CDR1 SNHLY, CDR2 FYNNEI. The CDR3 is 12 residues long. Trimming pared 7 bases from V and 4 bases from J, leaving 10 bases between. This sample was taken from a study of blood T cell repertoires in COVID-19. Study in general: Both acute and convalescent COVID-19 samples were obtained from the United States, Italy and Spain. PBMCs, B-cell-depleted T cells, or T cells provided the cDNA or gDNA that made up the material.

This receptor was identified in a man aged 50-59 years with active or convalescent COVID-19. Material for sequencing was peripheral blood. The V call is TRBV2, the J call TRBJ2-5; D perhaps matches TRBD2 (5 bases). As DNA, the CDR3 is TGTGCCAGCAAAGGAGGAGGAGAGACCCAGTACTTC. Its translation is CASKGGGETQYF. Full variable domain (missing parts from reference TRBV2 and TRBJ2-5): EPEVTQTPSHQVTQMGQEVILRCVPISNHLYFYWYRQILGQKVEFLVSFYNNEISEKSEIFDDQFSVERPDGSNFTLKIRSTKLEDSAMYFCASKGGGETQYFGPGTRLLVL.